The source of this TCR beta chain is a study of OX40 agonist ivuxolimab in advanced cancers. Patients were ineligible given autoimmune disease history or systemic immunosuppression. Peripheral blood came from all dose cohorts at three timepoints. This clone has a handful of counts. Its antigen remains unidentified. Germline CDR1 reads MNHEY; CDR2 reads SVGAGI. The CDR3 sequence is 14 residues long. Trimming cost V 4 bases and J 6 bases, with 13 bases left between them. The repertoire was sequenced with immunoSEQ multiplex PCR; TCRdb's copy has only in-frame clones and lacks some. The table has approximately 58,000 clones, 80% to 90% seen once. General study points: People who partly responded at 0.1-3.0 mg/kg had some of the least clonal expansion seen.

The sequenced sample was CD4+ or CD8+ T cells sorted from blood, obtained in a trial of the OX40 agonist ivuxolimab. This TCR derives from an adult with an advanced solid tumor such as melanoma, head and neck, liver or kidney cancer. V is TRBV6-5 and J is TRBJ2-1; possibly TRBD2 for D (5 bases). CDR3 coding DNA: TGTGCCAGCAGTTCGAACCGGGGTGGCAATGAGCAGTTCTTC. This encodes CASSSNRGGNEQFF.